The 30 T cell receptor beta chains below come from one sample, sequenced in a study of graft-versus-host responses after intestinal transplantation. The protocol was immunoSEQ multiplex PCR, while the TCRdb copy is restricted to in-frame clones and leaves out a portion. The sample lists approximately 89,000 clones, 80% to 95% occurring once. Their target antigens are unknown. The sample consisted of unstimulated CD4+ T cells sorted from spleen or lymph node cells, taken before intestinal transplant. The receptor set was obtained from a human donor who received an intestinal transplant.

The gene calls are TRBV5-5 and TRBJ2-1; TRBD2 matches at 7 bases. Germline CDR1 SGHKS, CDR2 YYEKEE (reference sequence). The CDR3 extends over 13 amino acids. With 3 bases clipped from V and 9 bases from J, the junction kept 6 bases outside the gene matches. The CDR3, as DNA: TGTGCCAGCAGCTCTACTAGCGATGGTGAGCAGTTCTTC. It is translated as CASSSTSDGEQFF.

The chain employs TRBV9 and TRBJ2-1; 12 bases match TRBD2. V lost 4 bases and J lost 8; bases outside the gene matches: 7. This CDR3 region has 15 residues. The germline gives CDR1 SGDLS, CDR2 YYNGEE. CDR3: CASSKTSGSTHEQFF. In DNA form, the CDR3 reads TGTGCCAGCAGCAAGACTAGCGGGAGTACCCATGAGCAGTTCTTC.

The chain couples TRBV6-5 to TRBJ2-3; 7 bases map to TRBD2. The trim removed 5 bases at V and 0 bases at J, leaving 8 bases unmatched. Per germline, CDR1 MNHEY and CDR2 SVGAGI. This CDR3 has 16 amino acids. The CDR3, as DNA: TGTGCCAGCAGTCACTGGAGCGGGATTAGCACAGATACGCAGTATTTT. Encoded protein: CASSHWSGISTDTQYF.

V is TRBV6-1 and J is TRBJ1-4; D might be TRBD1 (5 bases). Deletions cut 3 bases from V and 7 bases from J, with 12 bases between. Germline V lookup: CDR1 MNHNS, CDR2 SASEGT. The CDR3 runs to 14 residues. The CDR3 DNA reads as TGTGCCAGCAGTGATTCAGGGCGTGGTGAAAAACTGTTTTTT. Translation: CASSDSGRGEKLFF.

This rearrangement joins TRBV30 to TRBJ1-2, with D uncertain. Germline CDR1 is GTSNPN and CDR2 is SVGIG (reference sequence). The V gene lost 1 base and the J gene lost 7 bases, with 7 bases spanning the gap. The CDR3 length is 11 residues. The CDR3 DNA sequence: TGTGCCTGGAGTGCTGGAGGTGGCTACACCTTC. Translation: CAWSAGGGYTF.

The chain employs TRBV9 and TRBJ2-3; D is undetermined. Germline loops: CDR1 SGDLS, CDR2 YYNGEE. Trimming cost V 0 bases and J 2 bases, with 4 bases left between them. This CDR3 is built from 13 residues. Here the CDR3 DNA reads TGTGCCAGCAGCGTAGCTACCACAGATACGCAGTATTTT. Amino acids: CASSVATTDTQYF.

This clone was picked up one time. The chain employs TRBV30 and TRBJ1-2; possibly TRBD1 for D (6 bases). The CDR3 consists of 16 residues. The V gene's germline CDR1 is GTSNPN and CDR2 SVGIG (reference sequence). Deletions cut 0 bases from V and 1 base from J, with 15 bases between. This chain's CDR3 is CAWSVWRGGVNYGYTF. The CDR3 nucleotides read TGTGCCTGGAGTGTGTGGAGGGGGGGGGTTAACTATGGCTACACCTTC.

The genes are TRBV6-5 and TRBJ2-4; D is possibly TRBD1 (6 bases). This CDR3 region has 16 residues. Per the germline V gene, CDR1 is MNHEY and CDR2 is SVGAGI. V was clipped by 0 bases and J by 0 bases, with 9 bases between them. The CDR3 reads CASSYSGALAKNIQYF. In DNA, the CDR3 is TGTGCCAGCAGTTACTCGGGGGCCCTAGCCAAAAACATTCAGTACTTC.

The chain combines TRBV30 with TRBJ2-2; TRBD1 aligns across 10 bases. Unmatched junction bases numbered 6, after V lost 3 bases and J lost 5 bases. This CDR3 region has 15 residues. CDR1 is GTSNPN, CDR2 SVGIG, per germline (reference sequence). For the CDR3, the DNA is TGTGCCTGGAGGGGGGGACAGGGGAAGACCGGGGAGCTGTTTTTT. It translates to CAWRGGQGKTGELFF.

The V gene is TRBV6-5, the J gene TRBJ1-4; D is uncertain. From germline, CDR1 is MNHEY and CDR2 SVGAGI. V was clipped by 0 bases and J by 5 bases, with 10 bases between them. The CDR3 has 15 residues. DNA for the CDR3: TGTGCCAGCAGTTACTCTTTCTCAGAAAATGAAAAACTGTTTTTT. It translates to CASSYSFSENEKLFF.

This clone was seen a single time. This rearrangement joins TRBV30 to TRBJ2-2; 7 nucleotides line up with TRBD2. The CDR3 covers 15 residues. The V and J ends lost 3 bases and 3 bases, in that order; junction bases with no gene match: 7. CDR1 is GTSNPN, CDR2 SVGIG, per germline (reference sequence). The CDR3 is CAWRWGGVYTGELFF. The DNA for the CDR3 is TGTGCCTGGAGATGGGGGGGGGTGTACACCGGGGAGCTGTTTTTT.

The gene calls are TRBV7-9 and TRBJ2-5, with 7 nucleotides matching TRBD2. The CDR3 sequence is 15 residues long. Germline loops: CDR1 SEHNR, CDR2 FQNEAQ (reference sequence). J lost 5 bases, V lost 0 bases, and 6 bases had no gene match. CDR3 loop: CASSLAGGPRETQYF. In DNA, the CDR3 is TGTGCCAGCAGCTTAGCGGGAGGGCCTCGGGAGACCCAGTACTTC.

The chain is built from TRBV19 and TRBJ1-5; TRBD1 might be the D (5 bases). Germline CDR1 and CDR2: LNHDA and SQIVND (reference sequence). CDR3 size: 14 residues. Trimming took 6 bases from V and 4 from J, leaving 13 bases between them. The CDR3 sequence is CASSLAGSNQPQHF. CDR3 in DNA: TGTGCCAGTAGCCTCGCAGGGTCAAATCAGCCCCAGCATTTT.

This clone was recorded only once. The CDR3 spells CASSSTTGGYGNTIYF. For the CDR3, the DNA is TGTGCCAGCAGCTCAACAACAGGGGGGTATGGAAACACCATATATTTT. V gene TRBV7-2 combines with J gene TRBJ1-3, with TRBD1 matching over 8 bases. The junction had 8 bases not matched to a gene; V was cut back by 4 bases and J by 3 bases. The CDR3 is made up of 16 amino acids. Germline V gives CDR1 SGHTA, CDR2 FQGNSA.

The rearrangement joins TRBV27 to TRBJ1-3, with 11 positions matching TRBD1. The V gene end was trimmed by 9 bases and the J gene end by 3 bases; junction bases not matched to a gene: 13. The CDR3 consists of 17 residues. Germline CDR1 MNHEY, CDR2 SMNVEV (reference sequence). CDR3: CASPNAGTGGIGNTIYF. CDR3 DNA: TGTGCCAGTCCTAATGCCGGGACAGGGGGTATTGGAAACACCATATATTTT.

There are a few counts of this clone. The CDR3 DNA is TGTGCCAGCAGCTTATTGGGACTAGAGGGCTACGAGCAGTACTTC. Protein product: CASSLLGLEGYEQYF. The rearrangement joins TRBV5-8 to TRBJ2-7, with 8 bases aligning to TRBD2. There are 15 residues in the CDR3. CDR1 and CDR2 from the germline V gene are SGHTS and YDEGEE. Germline trimming cut 2 bases from V and 3 bases from J; bases unmatched to any gene: 7. Full variable domain (outside the CDR3, taken from reference TRBV5-8 and TRBJ2-7): EAGVTQSPTHLIKTRGQQATLRCSPISGHTSVYWYQQALGLGLQFLLWYDEGEERNRGNFPPRFSGRQFPNYSSELNVNALELEDSALYLCASSLLGLEGYEQYFGPGTRLTVT.

The V and J genes are TRBV13 and TRBJ2-7; 8 nucleotides match TRBD1. This CDR3 has 15 amino acids. Trimming cost V 4 bases and J 4 bases; bases outside gene matches: 9. Germline CDR1 and CDR2: PRHDT and FYEKMQ (reference sequence). In DNA form, the CDR3 reads TGTGCCAGCAGCTCCCCCGACAGGGGAAAGTACGAGCAGTACTTC. Amino acids: CASSSPDRGKYEQYF.

The V gene is TRBV9, the J gene TRBJ2-3, with D maybe TRBD2 (6 bases). The CDR3 covers 19 residues. The ends were cut back, 0 bases at V and 3 bases at J, with 23 bases in the middle. Germline CDR1 reads SGDLS; CDR2 reads YYNGEE. The CDR3 reads CASSVGGFLRDLETDTQYF. Written as DNA, the CDR3 is TGTGCCAGCAGCGTAGGTGGGTTTCTGCGGGATCTGGAGACAGATACGCAGTATTTT. The full variable domain, its missing parts supplied by reference TRBV9 and TRBJ2-3, is DSGVTQTPKHLITATGQRVTLRCSPRSGDLSVYWYQQSLDQGLQFLIQYYNGEERAKGNILERFSAQQFPDLHSELNLSSLELGDSALYFCASSVGGFLRDLETDTQYFGPGTRLTVL.

The V call is TRBV4-2, the J call TRBJ2-1, with D perhaps matching TRBD1 (5 bases). CDR3 length: 16 amino acids. V lost 4 bases to trimming and J lost 5 bases, with 18 bases between them. Germline V CDR1 and CDR2: LGHNA, YNFKEQ. In DNA form, the CDR3 reads TGTGCCAGCAGCCGGTATTCTAGGGGCCTGGACAATGAGCAGTTCTTC. Residues: CASSRYSRGLDNEQFF.

Comments on this clone: This sample also contains other DNA sequences that code for the same CDR3. The chain carries TRBV28 and TRBJ1-5; 8 bases agree with TRBD1. CDR3 length: 15 amino acids. Unmatched junction bases numbered 11, after V lost 7 bases and J lost 6 bases. In germline, CDR1 is MDHEN, CDR2 SYDVKM. CDR3 loop: CASNPQGARGQPQHF. The CDR3, as DNA: TGTGCCAGCAACCCGCAGGGGGCTCGAGGTCAGCCCCAGCATTTT.

The chain combines TRBV7-9 with TRBJ1-2; maybe TRBD1 (6 bases). CDR3 length: 12 residues. CDR1 SEHNR and CDR2 FQNEAQ come from the germline V gene (reference sequence). V lost 3 bases and J lost 4, with 6 bases in between. Here the CDR3 reads CASSFRGYGYTF. The CDR3 DNA follows: TGTGCCAGCAGCTTCAGGGGCTATGGCTACACCTTC.

This chain connects TRBV5-1 to TRBJ2-7; TRBD2 is a possible D gene (5 bases). Trimming took off 0 bases at V and 4 bases at J, with 17 bases between the two ends. This CDR3 spans 16 amino acids. Germline CDR1 SGHRS, CDR2 YFSETQ. The DNA of the CDR3 is TGCGCCAGCAGCTTGGCCTCTAGCTTCGCAGTATACGAGCAGTACTTC. It encodes CASSLASSFAVYEQYF.

The chain links TRBV7-9 to TRBJ2-3; no clear D gene. Germline loops: CDR1 SEHNR, CDR2 FQNEAQ (reference sequence). The CDR3 covers 17 residues. V lost 5 bases and J 3 bases, leaving 21 bases between the germline ends. The CDR3 DNA follows: TGTGCCAGCAGCACACAAACTACGGTCGTCATGACAGATACGCAGTATTTT. Translating it yields CASSTQTTVVMTDTQYF.

The J gene is TRBJ2-5, the V gene TRBV6-6; the D is unclear. The DNA end lines up better with TRBJ2-7; the J call may be wrong. Germline V gene lookup returns CDR1 MNHNY and CDR2 SVGAGI (reference sequence). This CDR3 comprises 12 residues. This CDR3 reads CASSYSVYEQYF. In DNA form, the CDR3 reads TGTGCCAGCAGTTATTCGGTCTACGAGCAGTACTTC.

This chain uses TRBV5-1 with TRBJ2-6; no clear D gene. Germline CDR1 is SGHRS and CDR2 is YFSETQ. V was shortened by 0 bases and J by 1 base, with 11 bases between the two germline ends. CDR3 size: 17 residues. In DNA, the CDR3 is TGCGCCAGCAGCTTGGGACTGCAAATTTCTGGGGCCAACGTCCTGACTTTC. It specifies CASSLGLQISGANVLTF.

This clone was observed a few times. The chain is built from TRBV19 and TRBJ1-2; D perhaps matches TRBD1 (6 bases). This CDR3 contains 12 residues. Germline CDR1 reads LNHDA; CDR2 reads SQIVND (reference sequence). Trimming stripped 6 bases from V and 6 bases from J, with 11 bases between. The CDR3 nucleotides read TGTGCCAGTAGCCCTACAGGGCATGGCTACACCTTC. As protein: CASSPTGHGYTF.

The chain employs TRBV2 and TRBJ1-2; D uncertain. The CDR3 is 16 residues long. Trimming stripped 7 bases from V and 8 bases from J, with 26 bases between. Germline lookup yields CDR1 SNHLY and CDR2 FYNNEI. DNA of the CDR3: TGTGCCAGCACCTCTGCTTACGGGTCCGAACCTCTCGGCTACACCTTC. It yields the protein CASTSAYGSEPLGYTF.

V and J are TRBV10-1 and TRBJ1-2; TRBD1 aligns across 9 bases. The ends lost 7 bases at V and 7 bases at J; junction bases unmatched: 10. CDR3 size: 14 residues. Germline CDR1 reads WNHNN; CDR2 reads SYGVQD (reference sequence). CDR3 loop: CASTEQGAHSGYTF. The DNA of the CDR3 is TGCGCCAGCACTGAACAGGGGGCTCATTCTGGCTACACCTTC.

This chain uses TRBV29-1 with TRBJ2-1; D is unclear. CDR1 SQVTM and CDR2 ANQGSEA come from the germline V gene. V lost 5 bases and J 0 bases, leaving 8 bases between the germline ends. The CDR3 runs to 13 residues. CDR3 protein: CSVSVSSYNEQFF. DNA for the CDR3: TGCAGCGTTTCCGTGAGCTCCTACAATGAGCAGTTCTTC.

The rearrangement uses TRBV6-6 and TRBJ1-5, with 9 nucleotides matching TRBD1. V lost 0 bases to trimming and J lost 6 bases; unmatched junction nucleotides: 6. Germline V gives CDR1 MNHNY, CDR2 SVGAGI (reference sequence). The CDR3 extends over 16 amino acids. This CDR3 is CASSYSSGTGSQPQHF. The CDR3 DNA sequence: TGTGCCAGCAGTTACTCGTCTGGGACAGGGAGTCAGCCCCAGCATTTT.